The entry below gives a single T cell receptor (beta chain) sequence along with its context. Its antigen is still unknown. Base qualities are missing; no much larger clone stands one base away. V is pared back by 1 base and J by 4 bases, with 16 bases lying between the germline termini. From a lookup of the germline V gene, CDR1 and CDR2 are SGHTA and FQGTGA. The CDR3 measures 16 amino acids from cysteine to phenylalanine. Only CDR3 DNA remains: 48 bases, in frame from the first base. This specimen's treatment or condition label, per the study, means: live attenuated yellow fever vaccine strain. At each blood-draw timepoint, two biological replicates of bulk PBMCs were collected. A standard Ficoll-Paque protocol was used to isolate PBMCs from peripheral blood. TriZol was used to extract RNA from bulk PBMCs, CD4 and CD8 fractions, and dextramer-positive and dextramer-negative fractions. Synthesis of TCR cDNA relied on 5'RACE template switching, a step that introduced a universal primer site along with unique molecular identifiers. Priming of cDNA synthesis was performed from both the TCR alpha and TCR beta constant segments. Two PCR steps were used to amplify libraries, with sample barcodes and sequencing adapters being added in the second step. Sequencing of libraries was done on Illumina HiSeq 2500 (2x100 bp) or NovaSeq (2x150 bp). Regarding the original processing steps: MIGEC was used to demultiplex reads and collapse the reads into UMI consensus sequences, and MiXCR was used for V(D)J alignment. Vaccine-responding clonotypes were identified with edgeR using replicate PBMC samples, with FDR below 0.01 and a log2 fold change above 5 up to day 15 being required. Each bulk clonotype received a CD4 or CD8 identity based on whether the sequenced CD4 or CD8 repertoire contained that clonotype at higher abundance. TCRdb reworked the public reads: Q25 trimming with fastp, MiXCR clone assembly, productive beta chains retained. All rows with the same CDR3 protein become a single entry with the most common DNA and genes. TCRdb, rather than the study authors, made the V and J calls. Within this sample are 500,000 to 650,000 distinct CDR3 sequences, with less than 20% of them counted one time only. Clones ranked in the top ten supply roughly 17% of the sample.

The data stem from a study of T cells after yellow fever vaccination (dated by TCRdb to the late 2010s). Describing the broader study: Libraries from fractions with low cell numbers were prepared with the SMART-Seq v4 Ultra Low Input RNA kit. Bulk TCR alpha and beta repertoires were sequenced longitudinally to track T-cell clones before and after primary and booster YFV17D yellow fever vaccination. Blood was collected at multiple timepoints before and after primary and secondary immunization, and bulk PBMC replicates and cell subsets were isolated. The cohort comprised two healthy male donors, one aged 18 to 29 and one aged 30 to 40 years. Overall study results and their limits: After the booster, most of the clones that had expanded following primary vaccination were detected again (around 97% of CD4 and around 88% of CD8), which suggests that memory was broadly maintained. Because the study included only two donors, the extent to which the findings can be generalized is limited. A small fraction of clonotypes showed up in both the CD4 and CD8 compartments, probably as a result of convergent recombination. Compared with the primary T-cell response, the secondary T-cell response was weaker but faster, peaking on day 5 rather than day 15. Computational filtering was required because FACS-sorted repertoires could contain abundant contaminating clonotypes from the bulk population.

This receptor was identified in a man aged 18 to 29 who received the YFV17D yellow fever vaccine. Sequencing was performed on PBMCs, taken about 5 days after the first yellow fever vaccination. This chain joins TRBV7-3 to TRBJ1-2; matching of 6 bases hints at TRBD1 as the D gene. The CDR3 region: CASSLKGGQSGYGYTF. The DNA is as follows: TGTGCCAGCAGCTTAAAGGGGGGTCAGTCCGGCTATGGCTACACCTTC.